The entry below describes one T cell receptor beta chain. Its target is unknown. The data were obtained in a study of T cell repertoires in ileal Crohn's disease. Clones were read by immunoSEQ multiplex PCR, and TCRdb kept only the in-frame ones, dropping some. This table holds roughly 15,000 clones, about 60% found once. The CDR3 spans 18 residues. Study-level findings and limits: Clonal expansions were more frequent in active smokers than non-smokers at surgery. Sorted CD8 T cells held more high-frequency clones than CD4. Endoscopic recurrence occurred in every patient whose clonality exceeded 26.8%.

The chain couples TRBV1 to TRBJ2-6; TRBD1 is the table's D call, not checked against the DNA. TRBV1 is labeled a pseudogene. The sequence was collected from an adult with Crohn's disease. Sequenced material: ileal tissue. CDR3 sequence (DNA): TGCACCAGCAGGTTTTTCTGTTTGGCACAAAGTCGGGCCAACGTCCTGACTTTC. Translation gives CTSRFFCLAQSRANVLTF.